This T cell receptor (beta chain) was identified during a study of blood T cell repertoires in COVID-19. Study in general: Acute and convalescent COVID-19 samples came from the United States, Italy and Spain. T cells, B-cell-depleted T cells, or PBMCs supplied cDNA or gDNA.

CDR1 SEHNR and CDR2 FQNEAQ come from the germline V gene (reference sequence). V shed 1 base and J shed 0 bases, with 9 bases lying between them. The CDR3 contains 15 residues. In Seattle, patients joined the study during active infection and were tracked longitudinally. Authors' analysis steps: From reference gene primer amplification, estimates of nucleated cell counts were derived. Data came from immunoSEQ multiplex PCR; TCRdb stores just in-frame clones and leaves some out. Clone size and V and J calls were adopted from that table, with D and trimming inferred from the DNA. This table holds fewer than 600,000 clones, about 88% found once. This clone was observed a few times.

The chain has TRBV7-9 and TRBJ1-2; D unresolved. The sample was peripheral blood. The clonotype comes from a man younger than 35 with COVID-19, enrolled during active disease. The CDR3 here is CASSLGPNPNYGYTF. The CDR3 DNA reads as TGTGCCAGCAGCTTAGGGCCAAACCCTAACTATGGCTACACCTTC. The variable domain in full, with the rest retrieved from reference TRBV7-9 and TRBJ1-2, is DTGVSQNPRHKITKRGQNVTFRCDPISEHNRLYWYRQTLGQGPEFLTYFQNEAQLEKSRLLSDRFSAERPKGSFSTLEIQRTEQGDSAMYLCASSLGPNPNYGYTFGSGTRLTVV.